Below, 27 T cell receptor beta chains from the same sample are listed, as sequenced in a study of blood T cells in healthy people across ages. Using a J-beta primer mix together with a sample-barcoded 5' primer, a second PCR was run for roughly 6 to 12 cycles. MiXCR, run by TCRdb on the 5' RACE reads, gives a single entry per CDR3 protein. Here the sample spans over 1.5 million distinct CDR3 sequences, roughly 50% being singletons. Sequencing was performed on blood. Source of these receptors: a woman aged 40-49 years in good health.

The chain is built from TRBV29-1 and TRBJ1-2; 8 bases fit TRBD1. V lost 6 bases, J lost 6 bases, and 12 bases stayed unmatched. The CDR3 totals 14 residues. Germline values: CDR1 SQVTM, CDR2 ANQGSEA. The CDR3 reads CSVDPGGPLNGYTF. The CDR3, as DNA: TGCAGCGTCGACCCAGGGGGCCCTCTTAATGGCTACACCTTC.

The gene calls are TRBV10-3 and TRBJ2-3, with TRBD2 identical over 8 bases. Unmatched junction bases numbered 4, after V lost 6 bases and J lost 2 bases. CDR3 length: 14 residues. Germline loops: CDR1 ENHRY, CDR2 SYGVKD. The CDR3 protein is CAISAGGPTDTQYF. CDR3 DNA: TGTGCCATCAGCGCGGGGGGCCCCACAGATACGCAGTATTTT.

In this sample, this clonotype turned up a few times. CDR3 nucleotide sequence: TGTGCCAGCAGCTTAGAGGGGATTGGCTACACCTTC. Its protein product is CASSLEGIGYTF. The chain links TRBV7-9 to TRBJ1-2; D perhaps matches TRBD1 (5 bases). Trimming shortened V by 1 base and J by 7 bases, and 7 bases separated the two germline ends. Germline V gene lookup returns CDR1 SEHNR and CDR2 FQNEAQ (reference sequence). This CDR3 is 12 amino acids long.

This sequence joins TRBV6-5 and TRBJ2-7; D tentatively fits TRBD1 or TRBD2 (6 bases each). Between the trimmed V and J ends, which lost 4 bases and 7 bases, there was a span of 17 bases. Per the germline V gene, CDR1 is MNHEY and CDR2 is SVGAGI. This CDR3 has 14 residues. CDR3 nucleotide sequence: TGTGCCAGCAGTTGGGAGGCAGGGGTCGGGGAGCAGTACTTC. It codes for CASSWEAGVGEQYF.

The rearrangement uses TRBV27 and TRBJ1-2, with D uncertain. Looked up from germline, CDR1 is MNHEY and CDR2 is SMNVEV (reference sequence). This CDR3 is built from 13 residues. Trimming removed 6 bases from V and 1 base from J, with 9 bases in between. This chain's CDR3 is CASSLGINYGYTF. DNA for the CDR3: TGTGCCAGCAGCTTAGGAATTAACTATGGCTACACCTTC.

This clonotype was counted a single time. The gene calls are TRBV9 and TRBJ2-4, with a tentative D call TRBD2 (6 bases). Trimming shortened V by 4 bases and J by 13 bases, and 21 bases separated the two germline ends. This CDR3 contains 14 residues. CDR1 and CDR2 (germline): SGDLS, YYNGEE. The CDR3: CASSIADKQYEQYF. The CDR3 DNA follows: TGTGCCAGCAGCATAGCGGACAAGCAATATGAGCAGTACTTC.

The chain couples TRBV20-1 to TRBJ1-2; D not resolved. Trimming left V 3 bases short and J 2 bases short, with 4 bases between. Germline V lookup: CDR1 DFQATT, CDR2 SNEGSKA (reference sequence). The CDR3 runs 11 residues. The CDR3 reads CSASRNYGYTF. The DNA of the CDR3 is TGCAGTGCTAGTCGGAACTATGGCTACACCTTC.

The chain has TRBV12-5 and TRBJ2-1, with D possibly TRBD1 on 6 matching bases. Germline V gene lookup returns CDR1 LGHNT and CDR2 FRNRAP. This CDR3 has 13 residues. V lost 2 bases to trimming and J lost 6 bases, with 8 bases between them. CDR3 sequence: CASGLTGSNEQFF. CDR3 in DNA: TGTGCTAGTGGTTTGACAGGGTCCAATGAGCAGTTCTTC.

The chain employs TRBV7-2 and TRBJ1-2, with 7 positions matching TRBD1. Looked up from germline, CDR1 is SGHTA and CDR2 is FQGNSA. V lost 1 base and J lost 5; bases outside the gene matches: 7. This CDR3 is 15 amino acids long. The CDR3 sequence is CASSLGDSRVYGYTF. In nucleotides, the CDR3 is TGTGCCAGCAGCTTAGGGGACAGCCGGGTTTATGGCTACACCTTC.

The CDR3 region is CATSRDGRGLPYF. CDR3 DNA sequence: TGTGCCACCAGCAGAGATGGGAGGGGACTTCCGTACTTC. The chain combines TRBV15 with TRBJ2-4; 7 nucleotides align to TRBD2. The CDR3 length is 13 residues. With V trimmed by 0 bases and J by 15 bases, 8 bases remained unmatched. The germline V gene has CDR1 LNHNV and CDR2 YYDKDF (reference sequence).

In DNA, the CDR3 is TGTGCCATCCACAGGGGGTACTATGGCTACACCTTC. Encoded protein: CAIHRGYYGYTF. V and J are TRBV10-3 and TRBJ1-2; 8 bases align to TRBD1. The CDR3 runs to 12 residues. The V segment lost 8 bases and the J segment 3 bases; nucleotides outside the gene matches: 2. The V gene's germline CDR1 is ENHRY and CDR2 SYGVKD.

This sequence joins TRBV12-3 or TRBV12-4 and TRBJ2-3, with D possibly TRBD1 on 6 matching bases. Trimming pared 2 bases from V and 6 bases from J, leaving 18 bases between. CDR3 size: 16 residues. The CDR3 loop reads CASSLTPGQDRDTQYF. The CDR3 DNA follows: TGTGCCAGCAGTTTAACCCCGGGACAAGATCGCGATACGCAGTATTTT.

The chain is built from TRBV10-3 and TRBJ2-4, with a tentative D call TRBD2 (6 bases). The J call could be wrong; TRBJ2-7 is a better fit for the DNA end. Germline CDR1 reads ENHRY; CDR2 reads SYGVKD. This CDR3 has 15 residues. CDR3 sequence (DNA): TGTGCCATCAGTGACAAAGGACGGGGGACCTACGAGCAGTACTTC. Protein: CAISDKGRGTYEQYF.

This clonotype has a handful of counts. CDR3 DNA sequence: TGTGCCAGCAGCCCGGGACAGGAGAACACTGAAGCTTTCTTT. Its protein product is CASSPGQENTEAFF. The V gene is TRBV7-9, the J gene TRBJ1-1; 8 positions agree with TRBD1. The germline V gene encodes CDR1 SEHNR and CDR2 FQNEAQ (reference sequence). This CDR3 region has 14 residues. Trimming cost V 5 bases and J 1 base; bases outside gene matches: 3.

This clonotype was recorded only once. The chain joins TRBV20-1 to TRBJ2-5; 9 nucleotides align to TRBD1. The J call may not be correct, given that the DNA end is closer to TRBJ2-7. The germline V gene has CDR1 DFQATT and CDR2 SNEGSKA (reference sequence). The CDR3 is made up of 15 amino acids. DNA for the CDR3: TGCAGTGCTAGAGGGGGACAGGGTGGACCCTACGAGCAGTACTTC. The encoded protein is CSARGGQGGPYEQYF.

This clonotype was detected many times. This chain links TRBV9 with TRBJ2-5, with 9 bases aligning to TRBD1. This CDR3 has 16 amino acids. Germline loops: CDR1 SGDLS, CDR2 YYNGEE. V shed 4 bases and J 4 bases; nucleotides not matched to a gene: 11. For the CDR3, the DNA is TGTGCCAGCAGCCCCCGTACCGGGACAGGGTCAGAGACCCAGTACTTC. Its translation: CASSPRTGTGSETQYF.

The chain employs TRBV5-1 and TRBJ2-3, with D possibly being TRBD1 (6 bases). The CDR3 is 16 amino acids. Trimming took 0 bases from V and 2 from J, leaving 13 bases between them. Germline V gene data show CDR1 as SGHRS and CDR2 as YFSETQ. CDR3 loop: CASSLGRQAVTDTQYF. CDR3 bases: TGCGCCAGCAGCTTGGGAAGACAGGCTGTCACAGATACGCAGTATTTT.

The chain couples TRBV5-1 to TRBJ2-1, with D uncertain. CDR1 and CDR2 (germline): SGHRS, YFSETQ. The germline V and J ends were trimmed by 1 base and 10 bases, with 9 bases remaining between them. This CDR3 region has 12 residues. CDR3 in DNA: TGCGCCAGCAGCTTGTATAGCCCCGAGCAGTTCTTC. Translated: CASSLYSPEQFF.

CDR3 loop: CASRRTGTSVSDTQYF. CDR3 sequence (DNA): TGTGCCAGCAGACGAACCGGGACTAGCGTTTCAGATACGCAGTATTTT. The V and J genes are TRBV6-4 and TRBJ2-3, with TRBD2 matching 10 bases. The germline gives CDR1 MRHNA, CDR2 SNTAGT. The CDR3 loop spans 16 amino acids. J lost 4 bases, V lost 6 bases, and 10 bases had no gene match.

The chain carries TRBV6-2 or TRBV6-3 and TRBJ2-3; D remains unclear. Germline V gene data show CDR1 as MNHEY and CDR2 as SVGEGT. V was trimmed by 6 bases and J by 0 bases, leaving 13 bases between them. The CDR3 sequence is 15 residues long. The DNA for the CDR3 is TGTGCCAGCAGACCCTATACAACTAGCACAGATACGCAGTATTTT. Translation: CASRPYTTSTDTQYF.

This clonotype was counted only a few times. The chain carries TRBV4-2 and TRBJ1-2; no definite D call. The germline V gene has CDR1 LGHNA and CDR2 YNFKEQ. The CDR3 has 13 amino acids. V lost 5 bases, J lost 4 bases, and 11 bases lay in between. The CDR3 DNA reads TGTGCCAGCAGCGCAGAGGCAGTCTATGGCTACACCTTC. It translates to CASSAEAVYGYTF.

The gene calls are TRBV20-1 and TRBJ2-1; D perhaps matches TRBD1 (6 bases). This CDR3 contains 10 residues. CDR1 DFQATT and CDR2 SNEGSKA come from the germline V gene (reference sequence). Trimming took 4 bases from V and 13 from J, leaving 11 bases between them. CDR3 region: CSAIMGQQFF. The CDR3, as DNA: TGCAGTGCTATAATGGGACAACAGTTCTTC.

This clonotype was picked up a small number of times. The V gene is TRBV21-1, the J gene TRBJ1-2; the table calls TRBD1, which could not be checked here. TRBV21-1 is shown as a pseudogene. The CDR3 runs 13 residues. The CDR3 sequence is CASTNRDSDGYTF. The CDR3 DNA reads as TGTGCCAGCACCAACCGGGACAGCGATGGCTACACCTTC.

V is TRBV11-2 and J is TRBJ2-5; D is ambiguous. This CDR3 region has 15 residues. Deletions cut 0 bases from V and 4 bases from J, with 12 bases between. CDR1 SGHAT and CDR2 FQNNGV come from the germline V gene. The CDR3 protein is CASSLDVGQAETQYF. The CDR3 bases are TGTGCCAGCAGCTTAGATGTCGGGCAGGCAGAGACCCAGTACTTC.

The V call is TRBV18, the J call TRBJ1-4; D is uncertain. CDR1 and CDR2 (germline): KGHSH, LQKENI. CDR3 size: 15 residues. The germline V and J ends were trimmed by 4 bases and 5 bases, with 14 bases remaining between them. The CDR3 here is CASSRLGSINEKLFF. CDR3 bases: TGTGCCAGCTCACGCCTCGGGAGCATCAATGAAAAACTGTTTTTT.

The chain employs TRBV5-6 and TRBJ1-2, with 8 bases that match TRBD1. V lost 5 bases, J lost 7 bases, and 4 bases stayed unmatched. There are 12 residues in the CDR3. The germline V gene encodes CDR1 SGHDT and CDR2 YYEEEE. The CDR3 DNA reads as TGTGCCAGCAGACCGACAGGGGCTGGCTACACCTTC. Encoded protein: CASRPTGAGYTF.

The chain joins TRBV4-1 to TRBJ2-1, with 10 positions matching TRBD2. The trim removed 3 bases at V and 15 bases at J, leaving 8 bases unmatched. This CDR3 contains 13 residues. In germline, CDR1 is MGHRA, CDR2 YSYEKL. The CDR3 sequence is CASSQTLAGVRFF. CDR3 nucleotides: TGCGCCAGCAGCCAGACCCTAGCGGGGGTTCGGTTCTTC.